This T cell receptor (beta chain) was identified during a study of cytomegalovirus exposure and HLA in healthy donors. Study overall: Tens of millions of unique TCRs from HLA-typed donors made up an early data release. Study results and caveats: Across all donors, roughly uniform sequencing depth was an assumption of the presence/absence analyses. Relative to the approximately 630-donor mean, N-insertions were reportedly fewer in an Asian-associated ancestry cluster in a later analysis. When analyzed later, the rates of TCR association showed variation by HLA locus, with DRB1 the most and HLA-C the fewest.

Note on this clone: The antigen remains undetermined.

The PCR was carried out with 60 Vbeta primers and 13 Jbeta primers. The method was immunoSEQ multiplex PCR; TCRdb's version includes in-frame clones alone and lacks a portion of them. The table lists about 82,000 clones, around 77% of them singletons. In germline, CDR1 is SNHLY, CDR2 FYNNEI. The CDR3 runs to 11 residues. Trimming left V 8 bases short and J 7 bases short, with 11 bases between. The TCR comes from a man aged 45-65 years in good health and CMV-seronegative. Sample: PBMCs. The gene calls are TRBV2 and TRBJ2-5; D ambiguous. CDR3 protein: CASSSLGTQYF. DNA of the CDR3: TGTGCCAGCTCCTCACTCGGGACCCAGTACTTC. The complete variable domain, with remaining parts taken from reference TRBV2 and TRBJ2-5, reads EPEVTQTPSHQVTQMGQEVILRCVPISNHLYFYWYRQILGQKVEFLVSFYNNEISEKSEIFDDQFSVERPDGSNFTLKIRSTKLEDSAMYFCASSSLGTQYFGPGTRLLVL.